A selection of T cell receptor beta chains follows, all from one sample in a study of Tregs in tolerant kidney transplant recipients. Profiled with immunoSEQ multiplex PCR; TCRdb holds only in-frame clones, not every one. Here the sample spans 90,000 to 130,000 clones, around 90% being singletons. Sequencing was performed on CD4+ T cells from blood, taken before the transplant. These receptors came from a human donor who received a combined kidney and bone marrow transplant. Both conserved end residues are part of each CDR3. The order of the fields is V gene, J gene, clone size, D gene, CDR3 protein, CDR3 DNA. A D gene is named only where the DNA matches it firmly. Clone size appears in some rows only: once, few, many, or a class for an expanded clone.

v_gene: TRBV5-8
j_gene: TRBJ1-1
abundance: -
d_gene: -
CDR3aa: CASSLLLDAFF
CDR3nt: TGTGCCAGCAGCTTGCTCTTAGATGCTTTCTTT

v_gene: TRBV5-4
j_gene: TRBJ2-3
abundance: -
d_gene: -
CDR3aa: CASSRRQTSTDTQYF
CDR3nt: TGTGCCAGCAGCCGGCGACAGACTAGCACAGATACGCAGTATTTT

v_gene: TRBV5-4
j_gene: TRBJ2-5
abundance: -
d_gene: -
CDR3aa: CASSLQGSQETQYF
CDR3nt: TGTGCCAGCAGCTTGCAGGGTTCTCAAGAGACCCAGTACTTC

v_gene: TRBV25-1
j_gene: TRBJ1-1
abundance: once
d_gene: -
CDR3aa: CASSDRSNTEAFF
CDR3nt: TGTGCCAGCAGTGACAGGTCGAACACTGAAGCTTTCTTT

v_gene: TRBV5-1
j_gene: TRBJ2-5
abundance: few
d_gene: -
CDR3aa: CASSHQETQYF
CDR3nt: TGCGCCAGCAGCCATCAAGAGACCCAGTACTTC

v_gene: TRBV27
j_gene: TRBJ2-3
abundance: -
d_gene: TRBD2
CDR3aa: CASSFLATSGGRRDTQYF
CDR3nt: TGTGCCAGCAGTTTCCTTGCCACTAGCGGGGGGAGACGGGATACGCAGTATTTT

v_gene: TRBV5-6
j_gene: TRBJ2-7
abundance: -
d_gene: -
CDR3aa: CASSPAVGAMGYEQYF
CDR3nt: TGTGCCAGCAGCCCGGCGGTGGGGGCGATGGGCTACGAGCAGTACTTC

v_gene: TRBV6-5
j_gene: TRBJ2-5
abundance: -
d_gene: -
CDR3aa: CASSRGTPKETQYF
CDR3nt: TGTGCCAGCAGCCGCGGGACTCCAAAAGAGACCCAGTACTTC

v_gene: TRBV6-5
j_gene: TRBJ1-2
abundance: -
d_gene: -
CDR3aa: CASSYSGGGSEGGYTF
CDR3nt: TGTGCCAGCAGTTACTCGGGCGGGGGTAGTGAGGGTGGCTACACCTTC

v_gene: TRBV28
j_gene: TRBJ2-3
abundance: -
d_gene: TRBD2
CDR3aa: CASSSPEAGGTDTQYF
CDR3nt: TGTGCCAGCAGTTCCCCGGAAGCGGGAGGTACAGATACGCAGTATTTT

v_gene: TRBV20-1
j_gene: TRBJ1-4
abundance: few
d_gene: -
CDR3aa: CSAINEKLFF
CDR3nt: TGCAGTGCCATCAATGAAAAACTGTTTTTT

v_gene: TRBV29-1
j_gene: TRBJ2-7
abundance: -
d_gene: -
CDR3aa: CSVEQGVSYEQYF
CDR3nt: TGCAGCGTTGAACAAGGGGTCTCCTACGAGCAGTACTTC

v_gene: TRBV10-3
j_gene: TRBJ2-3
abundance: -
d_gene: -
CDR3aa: CAISVSQSADTQYF
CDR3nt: TGTGCCATCAGTGTCTCCCAAAGCGCAGATACGCAGTATTTT

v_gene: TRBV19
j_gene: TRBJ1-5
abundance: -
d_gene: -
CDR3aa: CASSIFLGAHQPQHF
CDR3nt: TGTGCCAGTAGTATTTTCTTGGGGGCACATCAGCCCCAGCATTTT

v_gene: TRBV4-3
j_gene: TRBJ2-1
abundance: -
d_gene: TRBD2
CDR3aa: CASSQDSVTSLFGNEQFF
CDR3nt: TGCGCCAGCAGCCAAGATAGCGTGACTAGCTTGTTCGGCAATGAGCAGTTCTTC

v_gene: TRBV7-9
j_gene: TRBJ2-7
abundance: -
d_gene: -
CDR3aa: CASSPNGGSYEQYF
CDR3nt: TGTGCCAGCAGCCCAAACGGGGGCTCCTACGAGCAGTACTTC

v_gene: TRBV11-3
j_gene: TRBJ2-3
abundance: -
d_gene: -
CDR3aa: CASSLDSSTDTQYF
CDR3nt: TGTGCCAGCAGCTTAGACTCTAGCACAGATACGCAGTATTTT

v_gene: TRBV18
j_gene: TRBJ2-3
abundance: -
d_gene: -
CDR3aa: CASSPRDRTSDTQYF
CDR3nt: TGTGCCAGCTCACCGCGGGACAGAACATCAGATACGCAGTATTTT

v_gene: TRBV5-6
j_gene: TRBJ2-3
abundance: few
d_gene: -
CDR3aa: CASSPGRSTSSGTQYF
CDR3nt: TGTGCCAGCAGTCCTGGAAGGAGCACGTCTAGTGGTACGCAGTATTTT

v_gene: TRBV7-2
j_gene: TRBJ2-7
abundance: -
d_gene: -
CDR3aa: CASSSGGPTYEQYF
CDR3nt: TGTGCCAGCAGTTCCGGGGGGCCTACCTACGAGCAGTACTTC

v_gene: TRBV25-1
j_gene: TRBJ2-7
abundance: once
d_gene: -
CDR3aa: CASSELEGQQYF
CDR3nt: TGTGCCAGCAGTGAATTGGAGGGGCAACAGTACTTC

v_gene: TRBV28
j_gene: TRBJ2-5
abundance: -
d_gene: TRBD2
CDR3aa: CASSFGEGRETQYF
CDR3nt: TGTGCCAGCAGTTTTGGGGAGGGCCGCGAGACCCAGTACTTC

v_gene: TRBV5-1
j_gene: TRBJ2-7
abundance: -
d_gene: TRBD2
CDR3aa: CASSSAASGGPGSYEQYF
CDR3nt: TGCGCCAGCAGCTCGGCAGCTAGCGGGGGGCCCGGATCCTACGAGCAGTACTTC

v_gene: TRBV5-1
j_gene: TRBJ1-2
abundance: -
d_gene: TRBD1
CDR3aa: CASSQDRGNYGYTF
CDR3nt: TGCGCCAGCAGCCAAGACAGGGGCAACTATGGCTACACCTTC

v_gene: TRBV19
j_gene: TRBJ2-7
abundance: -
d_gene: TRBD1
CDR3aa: CASSIEAGGALSYEQYF
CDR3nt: TGTGCCAGTAGTATCGAGGCAGGGGGCGCGTTATCCTACGAGCAGTACTTC

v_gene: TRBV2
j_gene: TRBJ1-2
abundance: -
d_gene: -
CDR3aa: CASRPGTGEISGYTF
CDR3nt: TGTGCCAGCAGACCCGGGACGGGGGAGATATCTGGCTACACCTTC

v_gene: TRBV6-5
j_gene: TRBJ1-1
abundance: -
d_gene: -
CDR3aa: CASSLSGGTEAFF
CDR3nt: TGTGCCAGCAGTCTCTCGGGGGGGACTGAAGCTTTCTTT

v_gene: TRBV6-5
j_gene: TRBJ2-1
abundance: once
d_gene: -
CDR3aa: CASSSRGYNEQFF
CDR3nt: TGTGCCAGCAGTTCGCGGGGTTACAATGAGCAGTTCTTC

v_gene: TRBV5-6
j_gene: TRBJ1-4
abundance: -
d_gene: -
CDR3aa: CASSTRQATNEKLFF
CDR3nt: TGTGCCAGCAGCACCCGACAAGCAACTAATGAAAAACTGTTTTTT

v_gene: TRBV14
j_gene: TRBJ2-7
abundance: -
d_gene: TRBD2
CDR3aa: CASSLSRGAGGLPRWHEQYF
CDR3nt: TGTGCCAGCAGCCTAAGCCGAGGAGCGGGGGGCCTCCCCCGATGGCACGAGCAGTACTTC

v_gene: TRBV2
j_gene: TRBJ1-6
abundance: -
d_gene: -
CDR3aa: CASSELGNAGNSPLHF
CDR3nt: TGTGCCAGCAGTGAATTAGGGAACGCGGGTAATTCACCCCTCCACTTT

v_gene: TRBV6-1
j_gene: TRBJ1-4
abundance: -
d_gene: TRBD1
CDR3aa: CASSGFKGAQNNEKLFF
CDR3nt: TGTGCCAGCAGTGGATTCAAGGGGGCCCAGAATAATGAAAAACTGTTTTTT

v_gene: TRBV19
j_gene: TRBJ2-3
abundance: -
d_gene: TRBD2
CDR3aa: CASSIGGGDTQYF
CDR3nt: TGTGCCAGTAGTATTGGGGGGGGAGATACGCAGTATTTT